This passage covers 28 T cell receptor beta chains from one sample sequenced in a study of CD8 T cells in Susac syndrome. After extraction with the RNeasy kit, about 0.5 to 1 ug of the RNA was reverse transcribed using random hexamers. TCRdb ran MiXCR on the immunoSEQ multiplex PCR reads and lists one entry per CDR3 protein. The sample consists of about 140,000 distinct CDR3 sequences, 95% of them appearing once. The sequenced sample consisted of CD4+ T cells from PBMCs. The receptors were sampled from a human donor with Susac syndrome.

The rearrangement links TRBV30 to TRBJ1-4, with 7 bases that match TRBD1. Germline V gene sequence: CDR1 GTSNPN, CDR2 SVGIG (reference sequence). Trimming cost V 0 bases and J 7 bases; bases outside gene matches: 8. The CDR3 has 15 residues. The CDR3 protein is CAWSVRGRGVEKLFF. DNA of the CDR3: TGTGCCTGGAGTGTACGCGGCAGGGGGGTTGAAAAACTGTTTTTT.

This chain uses TRBV4-3 with TRBJ2-3; no clear D gene. Trimming removed 0 bases from V and 6 bases from J, with 10 bases in between. The CDR3 sequence is 14 residues long. Germline CDR1 reads LGHNA; CDR2 reads YSLEER. CDR3 residues: CASSQEALGDTQYF. The CDR3 DNA reads as TGCGCCAGCAGCCAAGAAGCCTTGGGGGATACGCAGTATTTT.

This clonotype was detected once. The chain recombines TRBV19 with TRBJ2-5; D assignment may be TRBD1 or TRBD2 (6 bases each). This CDR3 contains 16 residues. Germline assignment: CDR1 LNHDA and CDR2 SQIVND (reference sequence). The V and J ends lost 8 bases and 5 bases respectively, with 24 bases between them. CDR3 nucleotide sequence: TGTGCCAGTTTATGGGACTCACTACGAGGGGGGGAGACCCAGTACTTC. Translating gives CASLWDSLRGGETQYF.

The chain couples TRBV30 to TRBJ2-7; the D is unclear. Germline CDR1 is GTSNPN and CDR2 is SVGIG (reference sequence). Trimming cost V 0 bases and J 0 bases, with 3 bases left between them. The CDR3 spans 12 residues. CDR3 amino acids: CAWSVTSYEQYF. In DNA form, the CDR3 reads TGTGCCTGGAGTGTAACCTCCTACGAGCAGTACTTC.

The V gene is TRBV30, the J gene TRBJ2-7; 10 bases fit TRBD1. Trimming removed 2 bases from V and 6 bases from J; junction bases left unmatched: 13. Germline lookup yields CDR1 GTSNPN and CDR2 SVGIG (reference sequence). This CDR3 is built from 16 residues. The CDR3 region is CAWSQKRTGGKGEQYF. The CDR3 DNA is TGTGCCTGGAGTCAGAAGAGGACAGGGGGAAAAGGCGAGCAGTACTTC.

DNA of the CDR3: TGTGCCAGCAGTTTCGGATTCGGGGGGACTGAAGCTTTCTTT. This gives the protein CASSFGFGGTEAFF. This chain connects TRBV27 to TRBJ1-1, with D possibly being TRBD1 (5 bases). The V and J ends lost 3 bases and 5 bases respectively, with 13 bases between them. The CDR3 loop spans 14 amino acids. The germline V gene encodes CDR1 MNHEY and CDR2 SMNVEV (reference sequence).

The rearrangement links TRBV30 to TRBJ2-7; TRBD2 might be the D (5 bases). Germline lookup yields CDR1 GTSNPN and CDR2 SVGIG (reference sequence). This CDR3 region has 14 residues. V was clipped by 0 bases and J by 5 bases, with 14 bases between them. CDR3 sequence reads: CAWSVWPGKNEQYF. The CDR3 coding sequence is TGTGCCTGGAGTGTTTGGCCCGGGAAAAACGAGCAGTACTTC.

The chain carries TRBV30 and TRBJ1-1; no clear D. Germline CDR1 is GTSNPN and CDR2 is SVGIG (reference sequence). V was cut by 2 bases and J by 8 bases, with 9 bases left in between. The CDR3 runs to 11 residues. CDR3 bases: TGTGCCTGGAGTCTCCCGGGCGAAGCTTTCTTT. Amino acid sequence: CAWSLPGEAFF.

V usage is TRBV5-1 and J usage is TRBJ1-2; TRBD1 might be the D (5 bases). The germline gives CDR1 SGHRS, CDR2 YFSETQ. The CDR3 totals 15 residues. With 1 base removed from V and 3 bases from J, the gap between germline ends came to 13 bases. CDR3 region: CASSLSRGRDYGYTF. In nucleotides, the CDR3 is TGCGCCAGCAGCTTGTCCCGGGGACGGGACTATGGCTACACCTTC.

This clonotype was counted once. The rearrangement links TRBV20-1 to TRBJ1-1; weak D call: TRBD1 (6 bases). The V gene's germline CDR1 is DFQATT and CDR2 SNEGSKA (reference sequence). The length of the CDR3 is 16 residues. Trimming took off 6 bases at V and 1 base at J, with 21 bases between the two ends. DNA of the CDR3: TGCAGTGCCCCGCCAGGGGCTGATACGGCGAACACTGAAGCTTTCTTT. This encodes CSAPPGADTANTEAFF.

CDR3 protein: CSASVPPGYGYTF. CDR3 bases: TGCAGTGCTAGCGTCCCCCCGGGCTATGGCTACACCTTC. This chain links TRBV20-1 with TRBJ1-2, with D unresolved. The CDR3 runs to 13 residues. Trimming pared 3 bases from V and 4 bases from J, leaving 12 bases between. CDR1 is DFQATT, CDR2 SNEGSKA, per germline (reference sequence).

J is TRBJ2-2 and V is TRBV19; no firm D call. This CDR3 has 14 residues. Trimming took 0 bases from V and 2 from J, leaving 4 bases between them. Germline V lookup: CDR1 LNHDA, CDR2 SQIVND (reference sequence). As DNA, the CDR3 is TGTGCCAGTAGTATAGACTACAACACCGGGGAGCTGTTTTTT. Its translation: CASSIDYNTGELFF.

The chain uses TRBV20-1 and TRBJ2-7, with TRBD1 identical over 9 bases. This CDR3 has 16 amino acids. V lost 2 bases and J lost 3; bases outside the gene matches: 11. Germline lookup yields CDR1 DFQATT and CDR2 SNEGSKA (reference sequence). CDR3 nucleotides: TGCAGTGCTAGAACCGCCCGGGACAGGGCCTACTACGAGCAGTACTTC. Its translation: CSARTARDRAYYEQYF.

CDR3 DNA: TGTGCCAGCAGACCTATAGCGGGGGGGCCCGATACGCAGTATTTT. Residues: CASRPIAGGPDTQYF. The gene calls are TRBV6-5 and TRBJ2-3; 11 bases match TRBD2. With 6 bases clipped from V and 6 bases from J, the junction kept 8 bases outside the gene matches. The CDR3 extends over 15 amino acids. CDR1 MNHEY and CDR2 SVGAGI come from the germline V gene.

The rearrangement joins TRBV25-1 to TRBJ2-7, with D unresolved. The CDR3 runs to 13 residues. Germline V CDR1 and CDR2: MGHDK, SYGVNS. Trimming left V 6 bases short and J 0 bases short, with 9 bases between. CDR3 DNA sequence: TGTGCCAGCAGCCTTGGCGTCTCCTACGAGCAGTACTTC. Residues: CASSLGVSYEQYF.

V usage is TRBV12-3 or TRBV12-4 and J usage is TRBJ2-5, with 7 bases fitting TRBD2. This CDR3 region has 15 residues. V shed 3 bases, J shed 5 bases, and the junction held 9 bases outside the gene matches. The CDR3 region has the DNA TGTGCCAGCAGTTTCCCGGGAGGTTCTGTTGAGACCCAGTACTTC. This encodes CASSFPGGSVETQYF.

The CDR3 region has the DNA TGTGCCTGGAGTGTTAGGACAGGGGCAGAGACCCAGTACTTC. This sequence encodes CAWSVRTGAETQYF. The chain couples TRBV30 to TRBJ2-5, with 9 bases that match TRBD1. V was pared by 0 bases and J by 4 bases, with 3 bases of the junction left unmatched. Germline lookup yields CDR1 GTSNPN and CDR2 SVGIG (reference sequence). The CDR3 sequence is 14 residues long.

The chain uses TRBV30 and TRBJ2-1; 14 positions match TRBD2. Trimming cost V 7 bases and J 13 bases; bases outside gene matches: 15. Germline V gene lookup returns CDR1 GTSNPN and CDR2 SVGIG (reference sequence). The CDR3 runs to 15 residues. The CDR3 here is CAFANGGTSGSEQFF. CDR3 DNA: TGTGCCTTCGCGAATGGTGGGACTAGCGGGAGTGAACAGTTCTTC.

This chain connects TRBV6-5 to TRBJ1-1; the D gene is possibly TRBD1 (5 bases). Germline V gene sequence: CDR1 MNHEY, CDR2 SVGAGI. The CDR3 totals 18 residues. The V and J ends lost 8 bases and 0 bases respectively, with 25 bases between them. Here the CDR3 DNA reads TGTGCCAGCCGGTACGGGGGTAGGGTTCTATTCATGAACACTGAAGCTTTCTTT. The encoded protein is CASRYGGRVLFMNTEAFF.

J is TRBJ1-5 and V is TRBV28; the match to TRBD1 covers 10 bases. Germline assignment: CDR1 MDHEN and CDR2 SYDVKM. Germline trimming cut 7 bases from V and 4 bases from J; bases unmatched to any gene: 7. The CDR3 consists of 15 residues. This CDR3 reads CASNLGDRGNQPQHF. The CDR3 nucleotides are TGTGCCAGCAACCTAGGGGACAGGGGAAATCAGCCCCAGCATTTT.

The V gene is TRBV9, the J gene TRBJ2-5, with TRBD2 matching over 8 bases. CDR1 SGDLS and CDR2 YYNGEE come from the germline V gene. V lost 0 bases and J lost 1; bases outside the gene matches: 5. CDR3 length: 16 residues. The chain's CDR3 is CASSVGGGGLQETQYF. The CDR3 DNA reads TGTGCCAGCAGCGTAGGAGGCGGGGGGCTCCAAGAGACCCAGTACTTC.

The chain has TRBV30 and TRBJ1-4; no reliable D call. V was pared by 6 bases and J by 8 bases, with 22 bases between. CDR3 length: 15 residues. Germline CDR1 is GTSNPN and CDR2 is SVGIG (reference sequence). Written as DNA, the CDR3 is TGTGCCTGCCGATCTTTGAGTCGTGCAGGAGAAAAACTGTTTTTT. As protein: CACRSLSRAGEKLFF.

The chain recombines TRBV20-1 with TRBJ1-2; D ambiguous. The CDR3 runs to 11 residues. The germline V gene encodes CDR1 DFQATT and CDR2 SNEGSKA (reference sequence). V lost 3 bases to trimming and J lost 4 bases, with 6 bases between them. For the CDR3, the DNA is TGCAGTGCTAGCACAGCCTATGGCTACACCTTC. This sequence encodes CSASTAYGYTF.

V and J are TRBV20-1 and TRBJ2-4; D is perhaps TRBD1 (5 bases). The V and J ends lost 0 bases and 0 bases respectively, with 9 bases between them. Germline values: CDR1 DFQATT, CDR2 SNEGSKA (reference sequence). There are 15 residues in the CDR3. CDR3 coding DNA: TGCAGTGCTAGAGATAGACAGCTAGCCAAAAACATTCAGTACTTC. This gives the protein CSARDRQLAKNIQYF.

V and J are TRBV3-1 and TRBJ1-5, with 7 positions matching TRBD1. The V gene's germline CDR1 is LGHDT and CDR2 YNNKEL (reference sequence). This CDR3 has 15 amino acids. V was pared by 3 bases and J by 1 base, with 3 bases of the junction left unmatched. CDR3 in amino acids: CASSQATGSNQPQHF. For the CDR3, the DNA is TGTGCCAGCAGCCAGGCGACAGGGAGCAATCAGCCCCAGCATTTT.

The chain links TRBV30 to TRBJ1-5, with 8 bases matching TRBD1. After removal of 3 bases from V and 1 base from J, the junction contained 11 bases not matched to a gene. Germline CDR1 reads GTSNPN; CDR2 reads SVGIG (reference sequence). The CDR3 consists of 17 residues. This chain's CDR3 is CAWSRDRTSMSNQPQHF. In DNA form, the CDR3 reads TGTGCCTGGAGCCGGGACAGGACTTCGATGAGCAATCAGCCCCAGCATTTT.

The chain carries TRBV2 and TRBJ2-5, with D uncertain. V was clipped by 11 bases and J by 4 bases, with 14 bases between them. This CDR3 has 12 residues. Germline CDR1 SNHLY, CDR2 FYNNEI. Here the CDR3 DNA reads TGTGCCGGAACTCGACAATTAGAGACCCAGTACTTC. Translated, it gives CAGTRQLETQYF.

The CDR3 here is CASSPGLAGGTYEQYF. CDR3 bases: TGTGCCAGCAGCCCGGGACTAGCGGGAGGAACCTACGAGCAGTACTTC. The chain has TRBV7-2 and TRBJ2-7; 15 positions match TRBD2. After removal of 5 bases from V and 2 bases from J, the junction contained 4 bases not matched to a gene. The germline V gene encodes CDR1 SGHTA and CDR2 FQGNSA. This CDR3 has 16 amino acids.